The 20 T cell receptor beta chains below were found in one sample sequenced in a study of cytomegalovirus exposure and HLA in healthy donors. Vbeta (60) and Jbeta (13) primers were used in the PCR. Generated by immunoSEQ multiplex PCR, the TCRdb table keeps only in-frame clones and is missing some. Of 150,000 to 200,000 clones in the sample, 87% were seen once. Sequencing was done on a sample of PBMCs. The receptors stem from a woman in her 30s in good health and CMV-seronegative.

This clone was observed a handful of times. The CDR3 DNA is TGTGCCAGCAGATCAACAGGGTCCTACGAGCAGTACTTC. This sequence encodes CASRSTGSYEQYF. V is TRBV6-5 and J is TRBJ2-7; maybe TRBD1 (6 bases). Germline V gives CDR1 MNHEY, CDR2 SVGAGI. The CDR3 is 13 amino acids. The V end lost 6 bases, the J end lost 1 base, and 10 bases lay between the germline ends.

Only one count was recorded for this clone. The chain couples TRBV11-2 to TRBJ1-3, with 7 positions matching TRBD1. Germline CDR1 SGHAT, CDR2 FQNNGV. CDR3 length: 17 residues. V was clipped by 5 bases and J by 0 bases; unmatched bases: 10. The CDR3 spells CASSPRDSDFSGNTIYF. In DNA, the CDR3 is TGTGCCAGCAGCCCCCGGGACAGTGATTTCTCTGGAAACACCATATATTTT.

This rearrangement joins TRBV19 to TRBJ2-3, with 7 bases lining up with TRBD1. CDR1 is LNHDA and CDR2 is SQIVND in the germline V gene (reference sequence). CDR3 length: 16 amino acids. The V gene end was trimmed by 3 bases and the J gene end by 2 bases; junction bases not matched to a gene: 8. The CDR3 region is CASSIEGTDNTDTQYF. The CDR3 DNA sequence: TGTGCCAGTAGTATCGAAGGGACAGACAACACAGATACGCAGTATTTT.

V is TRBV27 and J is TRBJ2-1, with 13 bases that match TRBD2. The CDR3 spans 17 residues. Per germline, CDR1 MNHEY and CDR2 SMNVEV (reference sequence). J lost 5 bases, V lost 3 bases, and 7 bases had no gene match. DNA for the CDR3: TGTGCCAGCAGTTTCTTACTAGCGGGGGGGTTTAACAATGAGCAGTTCTTC. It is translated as CASSFLLAGGFNNEQFF.

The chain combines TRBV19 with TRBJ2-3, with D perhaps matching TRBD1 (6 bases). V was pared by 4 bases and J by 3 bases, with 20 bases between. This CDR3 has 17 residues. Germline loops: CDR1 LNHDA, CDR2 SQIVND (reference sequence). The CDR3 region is CASSRGGETKITDTQYF. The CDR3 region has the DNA TGTGCCAGTAGTAGAGGGGGAGAAACAAAGATTACAGATACGCAGTATTTT.

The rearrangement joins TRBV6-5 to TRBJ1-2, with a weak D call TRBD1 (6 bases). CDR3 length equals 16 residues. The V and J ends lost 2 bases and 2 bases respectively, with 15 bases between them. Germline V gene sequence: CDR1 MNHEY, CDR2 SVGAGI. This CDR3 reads CASSYTLPTGNYGYTF. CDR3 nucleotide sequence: TGTGCCAGCAGTTACACCCTCCCGACAGGCAACTATGGCTACACCTTC.

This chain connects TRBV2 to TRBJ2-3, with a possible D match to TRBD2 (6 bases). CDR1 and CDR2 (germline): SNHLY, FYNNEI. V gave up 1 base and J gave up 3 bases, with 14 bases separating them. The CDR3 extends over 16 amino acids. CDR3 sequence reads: CASSEGAGGGTDTQYF. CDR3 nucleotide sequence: TGTGCCAGCAGTGAAGGGGCAGGAGGAGGGACAGATACGCAGTATTTT.

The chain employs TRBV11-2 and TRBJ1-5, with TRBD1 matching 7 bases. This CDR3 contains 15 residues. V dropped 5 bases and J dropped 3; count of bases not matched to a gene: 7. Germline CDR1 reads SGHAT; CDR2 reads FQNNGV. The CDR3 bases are TGTGCCAGCAGCCTAGCGACAGGGTACAATCAGCCCCAGCATTTT. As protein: CASSLATGYNQPQHF. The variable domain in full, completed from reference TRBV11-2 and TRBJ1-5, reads EAGVAQSPRYKIIEKRQSVAFWCNPISGHATLYWYQQILGQGPKLLIQFQNNGVVDDSQLPKDRFSAERLKGVDSTLKIQPAKLEDSAVYLCASSLATGYNQPQHFGDGTRLSIL.

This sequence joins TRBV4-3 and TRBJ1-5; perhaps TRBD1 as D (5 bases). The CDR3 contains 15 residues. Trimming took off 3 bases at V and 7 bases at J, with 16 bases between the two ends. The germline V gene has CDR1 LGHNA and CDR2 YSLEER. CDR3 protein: CASSHTHSGEQPQHF. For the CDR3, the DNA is TGCGCCAGCAGCCACACACACTCGGGGGAACAGCCCCAGCATTTT.

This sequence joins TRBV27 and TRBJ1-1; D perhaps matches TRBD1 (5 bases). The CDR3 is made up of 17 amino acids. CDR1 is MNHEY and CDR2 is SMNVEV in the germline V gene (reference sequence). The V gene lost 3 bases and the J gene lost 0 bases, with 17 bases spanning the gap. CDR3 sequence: CASSFRRVPTLNTEAFF. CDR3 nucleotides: TGTGCCAGCAGTTTCCGCAGGGTTCCTACCTTGAACACTGAAGCTTTCTTT.

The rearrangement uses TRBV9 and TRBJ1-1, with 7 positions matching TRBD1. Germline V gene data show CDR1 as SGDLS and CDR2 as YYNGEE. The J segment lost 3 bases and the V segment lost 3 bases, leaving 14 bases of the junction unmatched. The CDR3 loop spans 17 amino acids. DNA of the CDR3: TGTGCCAGCAGCGCCCGGGACAGCCGTACTGGGTACACTGAAGCTTTCTTT. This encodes CASSARDSRTGYTEAFF. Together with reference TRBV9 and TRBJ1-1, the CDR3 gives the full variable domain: DSGVTQTPKHLITATGQRVTLRCSPRSGDLSVYWYQQSLDQGLQFLIQYYNGEERAKGNILERFSAQQFPDLHSELNLSSLELGDSALYFCASSARDSRTGYTEAFFGQGTRLTVV.

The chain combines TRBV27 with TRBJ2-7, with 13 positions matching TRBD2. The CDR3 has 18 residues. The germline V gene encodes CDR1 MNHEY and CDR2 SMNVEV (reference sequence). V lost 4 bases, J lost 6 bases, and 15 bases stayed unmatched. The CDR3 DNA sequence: TGTGCCAGCAGTTCGACATTTCCGGGACTAGCGGGAACAGGCGAGCAGTACTTC. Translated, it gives CASSSTFPGLAGTGEQYF.

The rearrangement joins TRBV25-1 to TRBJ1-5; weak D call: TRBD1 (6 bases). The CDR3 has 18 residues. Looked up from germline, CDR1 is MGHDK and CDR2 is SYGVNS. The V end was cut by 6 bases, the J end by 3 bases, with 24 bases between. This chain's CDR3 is CASREQSGVRDNNQPQHF. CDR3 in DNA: TGTGCCAGCAGAGAACAATCAGGTGTCCGGGACAACAATCAGCCCCAGCATTTT.

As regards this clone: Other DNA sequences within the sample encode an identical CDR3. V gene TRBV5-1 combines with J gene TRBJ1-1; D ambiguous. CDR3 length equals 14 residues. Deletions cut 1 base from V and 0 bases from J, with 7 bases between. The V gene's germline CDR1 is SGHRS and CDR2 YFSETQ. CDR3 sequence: CASSLTGLNTEAFF. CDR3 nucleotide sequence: TGCGCCAGCAGCTTGACCGGTCTGAACACTGAAGCTTTCTTT.

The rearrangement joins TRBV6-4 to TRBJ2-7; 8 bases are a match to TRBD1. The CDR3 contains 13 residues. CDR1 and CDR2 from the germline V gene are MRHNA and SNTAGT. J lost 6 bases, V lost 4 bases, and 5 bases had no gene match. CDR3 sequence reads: CASSGTGHREQYF. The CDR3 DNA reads TGTGCCAGCAGTGGGACAGGGCATCGCGAGCAGTACTTC.

CDR3 sequence (DNA): TGTGCCAGCAGTCCTCATGGACAGGGATCGAACACTGAAGCTTTCTTT. This gives the protein CASSPHGQGSNTEAFF. The chain has TRBV28 and TRBJ1-1, with 8 bases aligning to TRBD1. This CDR3 is built from 16 residues. Germline CDR1 reads MDHEN; CDR2 reads SYDVKM. The V segment lost 5 bases and the J segment 1 base; nucleotides outside the gene matches: 9.

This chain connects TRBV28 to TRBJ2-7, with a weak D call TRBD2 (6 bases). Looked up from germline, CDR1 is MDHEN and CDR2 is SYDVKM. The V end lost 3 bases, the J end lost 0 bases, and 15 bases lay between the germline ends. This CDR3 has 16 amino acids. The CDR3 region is CASSFPLGGSSYEQYF. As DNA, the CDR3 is TGTGCCAGCAGTTTCCCTCTCGGGGGAAGCTCCTACGAGCAGTACTTC.

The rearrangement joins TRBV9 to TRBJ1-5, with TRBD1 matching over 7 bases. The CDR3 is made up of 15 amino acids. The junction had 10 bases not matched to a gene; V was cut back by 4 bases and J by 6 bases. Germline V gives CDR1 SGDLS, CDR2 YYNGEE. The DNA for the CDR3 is TGTGCCAGCAGCCCTGGTACAGGGGTGGGTCAGCCCCAGCATTTT. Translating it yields CASSPGTGVGQPQHF.

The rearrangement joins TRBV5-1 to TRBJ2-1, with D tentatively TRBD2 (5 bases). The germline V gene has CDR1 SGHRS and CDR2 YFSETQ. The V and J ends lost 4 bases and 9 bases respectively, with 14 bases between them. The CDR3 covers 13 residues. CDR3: CASSERSLSEQFF. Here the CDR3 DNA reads TGCGCCAGCAGCGAGCGGTCCCTGAGTGAGCAGTTCTTC.

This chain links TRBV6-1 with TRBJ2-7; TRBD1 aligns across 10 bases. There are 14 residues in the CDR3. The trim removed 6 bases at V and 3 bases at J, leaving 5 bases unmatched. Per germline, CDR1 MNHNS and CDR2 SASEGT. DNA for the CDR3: TGTGCCAGCAGCTTCGGGACAGGGGACTACGAGCAGTACTTC. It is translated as CASSFGTGDYEQYF.